Each of the 24 T cell receptor beta chains below was sequenced from the same sample in a study of STAT5B mutations in CD4+ large granular lymphocyte leukemia (dated by TCRdb to about 2022). Receptor libraries were prepared by the immunoSEQ multiplex PCR assay. In TCRdb, the immuneACCESS table is reduced to in-frame sequences with V and J assigned. These tables do not hold every clone; where another copy was compared, an unresolved V gene accounts for under half, and the others remain unexplained. Within this sample are 40,000 to 55,000 clones, with 80% to 85% of them counted one time only. The ten largest make up more than 0.3% of the sample. Sample: CD4+ T cells from blood buffy coats. These receptor sequences come from a human donor in good health.

The J gene is TRBJ1-2, the V gene TRBV6-5, with TRBD1 matching over 8 bases. V dropped 7 bases and J dropped 8; count of bases not matched to a gene: 9. Germline CDR1 and CDR2: MNHEY and SVGAGI. The CDR3 runs to 13 residues. CDR3 in DNA: TGTGCCAGCAATAAAAACACAGGGGGAGGCTACACCTTC. Protein: CASNKNTGGGYTF.

The genes are TRBV2 and TRBJ2-3; 9 bases match TRBD2. V trimming: 4 bases; J trimming: 4 bases; junction bases outside the gene matches: 6. Germline CDR1 is SNHLY and CDR2 is FYNNEI. The CDR3 length is 15 residues. For the CDR3, the DNA is TGTGCCAGCAGTGTTTCGCGGGGGGGTCCAGATACGCAGTATTTT. Amino acids: CASSVSRGGPDTQYF.

The chain recombines TRBV30 with TRBJ2-7, with unresolved D. The CDR3 runs 11 residues. Germline lookup yields CDR1 GTSNPN and CDR2 SVGIG (reference sequence). The germline V and J ends were trimmed by 1 base and 5 bases, with 6 bases remaining between them. The CDR3 coding sequence is TGTGCCTGGAGTGACCCGGACGAGCAGTACTTC. This encodes CAWSDPDEQYF.

The V call is TRBV7-3, the J call TRBJ2-5; TRBD1 is a possible D gene (5 bases). The CDR3 contains 14 residues. The V gene's germline CDR1 is SGHTA and CDR2 FQGTGA. Deletions cut 2 bases from V and 2 bases from J, with 9 bases between. The CDR3: CASSLWGLQETQYF. CDR3 DNA sequence: TGTGCCAGCAGCTTATGGGGCTTACAAGAGACCCAGTACTTC.

The chain links TRBV5-1 to TRBJ2-5; 10 bases are shared with TRBD2. Trimming at V came to 5 bases and at J to 4 bases, leaving 8 bases not matched to a gene. The CDR3 covers 15 residues. Germline CDR1 SGHRS, CDR2 YFSETQ. For the CDR3, the DNA is TGCGCCAGCAGAGCGGGGGGGCCAAGAGTAGAGACCCAGTACTTC. Translating gives CASRAGGPRVETQYF. The variable domain in full, completed from reference TRBV5-1 and TRBJ2-5, reads KAGVTQTPRYLIKTRGQQVTLSCSPISGHRSVSWYQQTPGQGLQFLFEYFSETQRNKGNFPGRFSGRQFSNSRSEMNVSTLELGDSALYLCASRAGGPRVETQYFGPGTRLLVL.

J is TRBJ2-7 and V is TRBV7-8; D tentatively fits TRBD1 or TRBD2 (5 bases each). Germline V CDR1 and CDR2: SGHVS, FQNEAQ. Deletions cut 5 bases from V and 2 bases from J, with 10 bases between. This CDR3 region has 13 residues. The DNA of the CDR3 is TGTGCCAGCAGCCCGGTGGGACCCTACGAGCAGTACTTC. Amino acid sequence: CASSPVGPYEQYF.

The rearrangement links TRBV7-9 to TRBJ1-5; the D is unclear. The V and J ends lost 5 bases and 4 bases respectively, with 9 bases between them. Germline assignment: CDR1 SEHNR and CDR2 FQNEAQ (reference sequence). The CDR3 runs 13 residues. The DNA of the CDR3 is TGTGCCAGCAGCCACCAGCCAAATCAGCCCCAGCATTTT. It is translated as CASSHQPNQPQHF.

This clone was seen only once. The rearrangement links TRBV6-1 to TRBJ1-1; 11 nucleotides match TRBD1. The V gene's germline CDR1 is MNHNS and CDR2 SASEGT. The CDR3 has 15 residues. The V segment lost 6 bases and the J segment 4 bases; nucleotides outside the gene matches: 7. CDR3 sequence: CASRKGDRGVTEAFF. In DNA form, the CDR3 reads TGTGCCAGCAGAAAAGGGGACAGGGGGGTCACTGAAGCTTTCTTT.

The V call is TRBV5-8, the J call TRBJ1-1, with D tentatively TRBD1 (5 bases). The ends were cut back, 4 bases at V and 2 bases at J, with 12 bases in the middle. The germline V gene has CDR1 SGHTS and CDR2 YDEGEE. There are 14 residues in the CDR3. DNA of the CDR3: TGTGCCAGCAGCCTCGGGGGGGTTAACACTGAAGCTTTCTTT. Amino acids: CASSLGGVNTEAFF.

In this sample, this clone turned up once. V gene TRBV30 combines with J gene TRBJ2-7; 11 positions agree with TRBD1. The germline V gene encodes CDR1 GTSNPN and CDR2 SVGIG (reference sequence). V lost 2 bases, J lost 3 bases, and 3 bases stayed unmatched. CDR3 length equals 14 residues. The CDR3 is CAWSWTGGFYEQYF. The CDR3 DNA is TGTGCCTGGAGTTGGACAGGGGGCTTCTACGAGCAGTACTTC.

This chain uses TRBV5-5 with TRBJ2-5; the match to TRBD1 covers 7 bases. Trimming at V came to 5 bases and at J to 5 bases, leaving 12 bases not matched to a gene. The CDR3 sequence is 15 residues long. Germline-derived CDR1 and CDR2 are SGHKS and YYEKEE (reference sequence). As DNA, the CDR3 is TGTGCCAGCAGTTTTACAGGGGATATGGGGGAGACCCAGTACTTC. This encodes CASSFTGDMGETQYF. The full variable domain, rest sourced from reference TRBV5-5 and TRBJ2-5, is DAGVTQSPTHLIKTRGQQVTLRCSPISGHKSVSWYQQVLGQGPQFIFQYYEKEERGRGNFPDRFSARQFPNYSSELNVNALLLGDSALYLCASSFTGDMGETQYFGPGTRLLVL.

This chain links TRBV12-5 with TRBJ1-1; D is perhaps TRBD1 (6 bases). The length of the CDR3 is 13 residues. CDR1 and CDR2 (germline): LGHNT, FRNRAP. Trimming stripped 5 bases from V and 11 bases from J, with 18 bases between. In DNA, the CDR3 is TGTGCTAGTGGTCCGGGACACAGGATATCCGCTTTCTTT. This codes for CASGPGHRISAFF.

This clone was detected a few times. The chain couples TRBV5-6 to TRBJ2-4; D call uncertain. CDR1 and CDR2 from the germline V gene are SGHDT and YYEEEE. V was shortened by 0 bases and J by 0 bases, with 7 bases between the two germline ends. The CDR3 length is 15 residues. CDR3 protein: CASSLERLAKNIQYF. DNA of the CDR3: TGTGCCAGCAGCTTGGAACGCTTAGCCAAAAACATTCAGTACTTC.

J is TRBJ2-7 and V is TRBV4-1; a possible D gene is TRBD2 (5 bases). CDR1 and CDR2 (germline): MGHRA, YSYEKL. The CDR3 totals 14 residues. Trimming took 0 bases from V and 1 from J, leaving 7 bases between them. The CDR3 here is CASSQDRGSYEQYF. As DNA, the CDR3 is TGCGCCAGCAGCCAAGATAGAGGGTCCTACGAGCAGTACTTC.

This clone was recorded a few times. The V gene is TRBV6-6, the J gene TRBJ1-3, with no clear D. This CDR3 has 14 residues. Deletions cut 6 bases from V and 4 bases from J, with 13 bases between. Germline CDR1 MNHNY, CDR2 SVGAGI (reference sequence). CDR3 coding DNA: TGTGCCAGCAGCTCGCCTAATGGGGGAAACACCATATATTTT. Translating it yields CASSSPNGGNTIYF.

This clone was found a few times. The V call is TRBV10-2, the J call TRBJ2-7, with TRBD2 matching 8 bases. After removal of 6 bases from V and 3 bases from J, the junction contained 4 bases not matched to a gene. Germline V gene sequence: CDR1 WSHSY, CDR2 SAAADI. The CDR3 totals 13 residues. The CDR3 region has the DNA TGCGCCAGCAGGGAAGCGGGAGTCTACGAGCAGTACTTC. This translates into CASREAGVYEQYF.

The V and J genes are TRBV6-5 and TRBJ1-1, with D unresolved. Per germline, CDR1 MNHEY and CDR2 SVGAGI. Trimming removed 5 bases from V and 2 bases from J, with 12 bases in between. CDR3 size: 14 residues. For the CDR3, the DNA is TGTGCCAGCAGTCGCGGGGTAGGAAACACTGAAGCTTTCTTT. This translates into CASSRGVGNTEAFF.

The rearrangement joins TRBV6-4 to TRBJ2-3; a weak D match, TRBD2 (5 bases). The germline V gene has CDR1 MRHNA and CDR2 SNTAGT. The CDR3 totals 14 residues. V dropped 8 bases and J dropped 2 bases, with 14 bases sitting between them. CDR3 coding DNA: TGTGCCAGCTCCCCTGAGCGGTCCACAGATACGCAGTATTTT. Translation gives CASSPERSTDTQYF.

Only one count was recorded for this clone. The rearrangement joins TRBV6-6 to TRBJ2-1; weak D call: TRBD1 (6 bases). V lost 3 bases and J lost 7, with 13 bases in between. Per the germline V gene, CDR1 is MNHNY and CDR2 is SVGAGI (reference sequence). The CDR3 length is 14 residues. The CDR3 reads CASSYQAGANEQFF. Written as DNA, the CDR3 is TGTGCCAGCAGTTATCAGGCAGGGGCGAATGAGCAGTTCTTC.

J is TRBJ2-3 and V is TRBV18; D gene uncertain. The V and J ends lost 1 base and 6 bases respectively, with 5 bases between them. The CDR3 totals 12 residues. Germline lookup yields CDR1 KGHSH and CDR2 LQKENI. CDR3 amino acids: CASSPRADTQYF. In nucleotides, the CDR3 is TGTGCCAGCTCACCACGTGCGGATACGCAGTATTTT.

The V call is TRBV5-6, the J call TRBJ2-2, with D hard to call. Trimming removed 2 bases at V and 1 base at J, with 15 bases between. The CDR3 covers 17 residues. The V gene's germline CDR1 is SGHDT and CDR2 YYEEEE. The CDR3 loop reads CASSLIIRRQNTGELFF. The CDR3 bases are TGTGCCAGCAGCTTAATTATACGTCGACAGAACACCGGGGAGCTGTTTTTT.

This sequence joins TRBV15 and TRBJ2-3, with D maybe TRBD2 (6 bases). CDR1 is LNHNV and CDR2 is YYDKDF in the germline V gene (reference sequence). The CDR3 covers 17 residues. V shed 2 bases and J shed 3 bases, with 18 bases lying between them. CDR3: CATSRNIQGGGTDTQYF. The CDR3 region has the DNA TGTGCCACCAGCAGAAACATCCAGGGTGGGGGGACAGATACGCAGTATTTT. The full variable domain, rest sourced from reference TRBV15 and TRBJ2-3, is DAMVIQNPRYQVTQFGKPVTLSCSQTLNHNVMYWYQQKSSQAPKLLFHYYDKDFNNEADTPDNFQSRRPNTSFCFLDIRSPGLGDTAMYLCATSRNIQGGGTDTQYFGPGTRLTVL.

The chain is built from TRBV6-5 and TRBJ2-7; 13 bases match TRBD2. After removal of 4 bases from V and 0 bases from J, the junction contained 3 bases not matched to a gene. The CDR3 runs to 16 residues. Germline V gene data show CDR1 as MNHEY and CDR2 as SVGAGI. In DNA form, the CDR3 reads TGTGCCAGCAGTTGGGGACTAGCGGGGAGCTCCTACGAGCAGTACTTC. Protein: CASSWGLAGSSYEQYF.

This chain uses TRBV10-3 with TRBJ2-7, with D possibly being TRBD2 (6 bases). The germline CDR1 and CDR2 sequences are ENHRY and SYGVKD. This CDR3 comprises 14 residues. V shed 3 bases and J shed 7 bases, with 16 bases lying between them. The CDR3 region has the DNA TGTGCCATCAGTGAACGGACTACCCCGGGAGAGCAGTACTTC. It translates to CAISERTTPGEQYF.